The T cell receptor beta chain described here comes from a study of blood T cell repertoires in COVID-19. TCRdb's copy holds only in-frame clones and misses some; the assay was immunoSEQ multiplex PCR. The data show over 150,000 clones, approximately 81% seen once. This clone has only a few counts. V lost 3 bases to trimming and J lost 9 bases, with 12 bases between them. The V gene's germline CDR1 is MNHNS and CDR2 SASEGT. The CDR3 runs 13 residues. This chain connects TRBV6-1 to TRBJ2-1; weak D call: TRBD2 (5 bases). The sequence was obtained from a woman aged 80 or older with active or convalescent COVID-19. Sequenced material: peripheral blood. In nucleotides, the CDR3 is TGTGCCAGCAGTGAGACTACCATTGGTGAGCAGTTCTTC. Its translation: CASSETTIGEQFF.